The TCR beta chain under discussion was sequenced for a study of T cells in Graves' hyperthyroidism and ophthalmopathy. Background on the study: Peripheral blood was drawn at first diagnosis, prior to all treatment.

Newly diagnosed hyperthyroidism patients aged 18 to 65 years had disease lasting under 2 months. At least ten counts were recorded for this clonotype. Regions amplified from RNA transcripts were the TCR beta CDR3 regions. HTBI primers were employed in a first-round RT-PCR of the TCR CDR3. TCRdb passed the multiplex PCR reads through MiXCR, listing each CDR3 protein once. The table shows fewer than 350,000 distinct CDR3 sequences, with 21% occurring only once. The CDR3 sequence is 17 residues long. Germline V gene data show CDR1 as DFQATT and CDR2 as SNEGSKA (reference sequence). The V end was cut by 0 bases, the J end by 0 bases, with 15 bases between.

The chain employs TRBV20-1 and TRBJ2-4, with D possibly TRBD2 on 6 matching bases. This TCR derives from a woman aged 45-65 years with Graves' hyperthyroidism. Sequencing was done on a sample of blood. This CDR3 is CSARDQGRGLAKNIQYF. The CDR3 DNA is TGCAGTGCTAGAGATCAAGGAAGGGGACTAGCCAAAAACATTCAGTACTTC.